The present TCR beta chain was sequenced within a study of T and B cells in COVID-19 patients. As for the study in general: Critical illness requiring mechanical ventilation or extracorporeal membrane oxygenation affected 12 of 20 active-infection patients. Most of the 20 active-infection patients had comorbidities associated with unfavorable COVID-19 outcome.

BIOMED2 TRB-A/B primer pools were used in multiplex TRB PCR. MiXCR, applied by TCRdb to the multiplex PCR reads, yields one record per CDR3 protein. The sample records more than 7,000 distinct CDR3 sequences, less than 45% being singletons. Whole-study results and caveats: Sorted SARS-CoV-2-responsive or tetramer+ T cells and CD4+, regulatory and CD8+ subsets were not yet sequenced. Patients with COVID-19 reportedly showed strongly skewed T cell receptor beta variable and joining gene usage.

V shed 4 bases and J shed 4 bases, with 4 bases lying between them. There are 11 residues in the CDR3. Germline CDR1 reads SGHNT; CDR2 reads YENEEA. Each TRB amplification used about 230-550 ng of genomic DNA from blood. This clonotype is categorized as medium-sized. Its antigen is as yet unknown. The receptor was isolated from a human donor who had recovered from COVID-19. The chain has TRBV11-3 and TRBJ2-5, with no clear D. The sequenced material came from blood. The CDR3: CASSWGETQYF. CDR3 sequence (DNA): TGTGCCAGCAGCTGGGGAGAGACCCAGTACTTC.